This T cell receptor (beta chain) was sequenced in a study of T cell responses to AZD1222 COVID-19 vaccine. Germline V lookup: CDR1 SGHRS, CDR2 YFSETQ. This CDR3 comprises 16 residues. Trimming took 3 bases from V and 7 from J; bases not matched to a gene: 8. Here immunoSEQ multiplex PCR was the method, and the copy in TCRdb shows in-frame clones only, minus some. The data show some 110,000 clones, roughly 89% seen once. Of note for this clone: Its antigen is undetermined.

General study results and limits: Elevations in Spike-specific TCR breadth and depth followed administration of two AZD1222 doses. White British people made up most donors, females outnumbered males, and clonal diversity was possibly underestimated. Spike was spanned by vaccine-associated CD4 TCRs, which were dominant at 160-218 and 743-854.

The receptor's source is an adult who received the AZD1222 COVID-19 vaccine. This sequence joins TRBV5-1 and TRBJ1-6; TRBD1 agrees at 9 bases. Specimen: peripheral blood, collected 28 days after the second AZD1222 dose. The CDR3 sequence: CASSSKQGAPNSPLHF. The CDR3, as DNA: TGCGCCAGCAGCTCGAAACAGGGGGCTCCAAATTCACCCCTCCACTTT. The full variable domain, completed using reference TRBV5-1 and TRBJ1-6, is KAGVTQTPRYLIKTRGQQVTLSCSPISGHRSVSWYQQTPGQGLQFLFEYFSETQRNKGNFPGRFSGRQFSNSRSEMNVSTLELGDSALYLCASSSKQGAPNSPLHFGNGTRLTVT.